The present entry profiles one TCR beta chain with its context. Here immunoSEQ multiplex PCR was the method, and the copy in TCRdb shows in-frame clones only, minus some. The table includes approximately 300,000 clones, roughly nine tenths detected once. This specimen comes from a study of blood T cell repertoires in COVID-19. Overall study context: The analysed material was cDNA or gDNA that came from T cells, B-cell-depleted T cells, or PBMCs.

In terms of age and location, participants ranged from roughly 18 to 89 years and lived in about 25 US areas. Participants were placed into cohorts based on the clinical history they reported. CDR1 and CDR2 (germline): SGHKS, YYEKEE (reference sequence). This CDR3 has 13 amino acids. Trimming stripped 4 bases from V and 2 bases from J, with 9 bases between. The rearrangement joins TRBV5-5 to TRBJ1-1, with D possibly TRBD1 on 5 matching bases. This receptor was taken from a man between 60 and 75 years old who had recovered from COVID-19. The sequencing sample was made of PBMCs or T cells enriched from blood (not recorded which). This chain's CDR3 is CASSAGRNTEAFF. The CDR3 DNA sequence: TGTGCCAGCAGCGCGGGACGAAACACTGAAGCTTTCTTT.